This T cell receptor beta chain was identified during a study of Ad26.COV2.S vaccination and SARS-CoV-2 variants. Notes on the study in general: People who got the vaccine or the placebo had similar non-spike TCR breadth.

This clone was recorded once. Its antigen remains unidentified. Produced via immunoSEQ multiplex PCR; TCRdb's table is partial and in-frame only. The sample has 300,000 to 400,000 clones, roughly 88% seen once. The length of the CDR3 is 13 residues. Trimming took 6 bases from V and 3 from J, leaving 11 bases between them. Treatment meaning: 19 received Ad26.COV2.S at low or high dose, single or two shots; several received placebo; per-sample allocation not given. Each sample was drawn 63 days after the first injection (of vaccine or placebo). An Ad26 vector expressing Wuhan-strain SARS-CoV-2 spike served as the vaccine.

The sample consisted of peripheral blood, taken in a trial of Ad26.COV2.S vaccine versus placebo. The gene calls are TRBV12-3 or TRBV12-4 and TRBJ1-1; unclear D gene. This sequence was found in a person aged 18-60 years who received the Ad26.COV2.S COVID-19 vaccine or a placebo. In DNA form, the CDR3 reads TGTGCCAGCAGGCCTGAGTCGTACACTGAAGCTTTCTTT. It yields the protein CASRPESYTEAFF.